This T cell receptor beta chain appears in the sequencing data of a study of cytomegalovirus exposure and HLA in healthy donors. Researchers ran the PCR with 60 Vbeta and 13 Jbeta primers. TCRdb's copy holds only in-frame clones and misses some; the assay was immunoSEQ multiplex PCR. The table includes 240,000 or so clones, 80% to 85% detected once. Sample: PBMCs. The TCR comes from a woman aged 55 to 70 in good health and CMV-seropositive.

DNA for the CDR3: TGTGCCAGTAGCTCCAAAAGCGGCAATGAGCAGTTCTTC. Translated: CASSSKSGNEQFF. This chain links TRBV19 with TRBJ2-1; D might be TRBD2 (5 bases). The CDR3 loop spans 13 amino acids. Between the trimmed V and J ends, which lost 6 bases and 6 bases, there was a span of 12 bases. Germline CDR1 is LNHDA and CDR2 is SQIVND (reference sequence).